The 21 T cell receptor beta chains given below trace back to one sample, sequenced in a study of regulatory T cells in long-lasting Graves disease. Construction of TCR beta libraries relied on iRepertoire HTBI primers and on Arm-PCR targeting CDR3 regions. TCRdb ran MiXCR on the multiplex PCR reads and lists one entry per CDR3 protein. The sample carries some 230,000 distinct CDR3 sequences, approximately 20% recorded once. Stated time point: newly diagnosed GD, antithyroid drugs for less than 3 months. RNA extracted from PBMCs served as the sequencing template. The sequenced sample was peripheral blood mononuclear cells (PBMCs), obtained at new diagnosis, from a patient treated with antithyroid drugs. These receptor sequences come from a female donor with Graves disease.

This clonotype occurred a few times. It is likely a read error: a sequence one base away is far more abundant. CDR3 nucleotide sequence: TGTGCCAGCAGCATGGACAGGGGGCATTCACCCCTCCACTTT. Translation: CASSMDRGHSPLHF. The chain combines TRBV7-9 with TRBJ1-6; 11 bases map to TRBD1. The CDR3 is 14 amino acids. J lost 8 bases, V lost 5 bases, and 2 bases had no gene match. The germline CDR1 and CDR2 sequences are SEHNR and FQNEAQ (reference sequence).

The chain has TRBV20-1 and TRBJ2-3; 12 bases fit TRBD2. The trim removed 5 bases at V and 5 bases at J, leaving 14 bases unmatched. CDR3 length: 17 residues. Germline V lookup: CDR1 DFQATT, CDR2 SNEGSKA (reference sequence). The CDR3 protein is CSAAGGASGRAVDTQYF. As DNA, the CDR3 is TGCAGTGCTGCCGGCGGGGCTAGCGGGAGGGCCGTAGATACGCAGTATTTT.

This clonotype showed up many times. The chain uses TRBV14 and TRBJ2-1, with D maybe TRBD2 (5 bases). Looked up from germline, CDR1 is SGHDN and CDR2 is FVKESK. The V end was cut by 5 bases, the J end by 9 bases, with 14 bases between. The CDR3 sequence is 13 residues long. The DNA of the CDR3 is TGTGCCAGCAGCTACGGACTGGAGAGTGAGCAGTTCTTC. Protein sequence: CASSYGLESEQFF.

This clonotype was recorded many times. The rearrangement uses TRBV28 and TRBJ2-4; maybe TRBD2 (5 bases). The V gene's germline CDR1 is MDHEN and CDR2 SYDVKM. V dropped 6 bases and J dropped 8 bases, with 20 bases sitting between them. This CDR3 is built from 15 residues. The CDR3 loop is CASSPDPPLGDIQYF. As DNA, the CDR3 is TGTGCCAGCAGCCCCGACCCGCCTCTCGGGGACATTCAGTACTTC.

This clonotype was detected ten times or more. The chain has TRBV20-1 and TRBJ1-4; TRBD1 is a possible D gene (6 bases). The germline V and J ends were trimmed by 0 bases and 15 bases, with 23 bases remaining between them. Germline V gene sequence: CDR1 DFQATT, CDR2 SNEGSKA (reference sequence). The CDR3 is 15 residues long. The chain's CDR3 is CSARDPGTREEGVFF. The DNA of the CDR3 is TGCAGTGCTAGAGATCCCGGGACACGCGAAGAAGGGGTGTTTTTT.

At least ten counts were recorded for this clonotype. As DNA, the CDR3 is TGTGCCAGCAGTCTAGGACAGGCAACTAATGAAAAACTGTTTTTT. Translation gives CASSLGQATNEKLFF. The gene calls are TRBV28 and TRBJ1-4; TRBD1 matches at 7 bases. From germline, CDR1 is MDHEN and CDR2 SYDVKM. The CDR3 sequence is 15 residues long. Trimming removed 5 bases from V and 0 bases from J; junction bases left unmatched: 3. The full variable domain, with the rest looked up from reference TRBV28 and TRBJ1-4, is DVKVTQSSRYLVKRTGEKVFLECVQDMDHENMFWYRQDPGLGLRLIYFSYDVKMKEKGDIPEGYSVSREKKERFSLILESASTNQTSMYLCASSLGQATNEKLFFGSGTQLSVL.

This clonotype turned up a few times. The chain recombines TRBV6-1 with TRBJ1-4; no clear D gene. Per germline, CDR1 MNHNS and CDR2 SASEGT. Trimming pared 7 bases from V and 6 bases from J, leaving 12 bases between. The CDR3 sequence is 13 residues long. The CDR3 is CASTPGIYEKLFF. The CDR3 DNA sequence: TGTGCCAGCACTCCAGGCATCTATGAAAAACTGTTTTTT.

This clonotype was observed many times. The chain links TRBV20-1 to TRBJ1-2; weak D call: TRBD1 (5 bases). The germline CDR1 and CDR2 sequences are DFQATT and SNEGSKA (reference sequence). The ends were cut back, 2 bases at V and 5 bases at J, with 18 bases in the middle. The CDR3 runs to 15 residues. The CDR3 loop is CSARSPTWGLYGYTF. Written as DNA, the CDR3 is TGCAGTGCTAGAAGCCCGACTTGGGGACTATATGGCTACACCTTC.

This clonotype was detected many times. The CDR3 here is CASSPGGRETQYF. CDR3 in DNA: TGTGCCAGCAGCCCTGGGGGCAGAGAGACCCAGTACTTC. The chain joins TRBV7-3 to TRBJ2-5, with D tentatively TRBD1 (6 bases). The germline gives CDR1 SGHTA, CDR2 FQGTGA. The length of the CDR3 is 13 residues. Trimming took 5 bases from V and 4 from J, leaving 11 bases between them.

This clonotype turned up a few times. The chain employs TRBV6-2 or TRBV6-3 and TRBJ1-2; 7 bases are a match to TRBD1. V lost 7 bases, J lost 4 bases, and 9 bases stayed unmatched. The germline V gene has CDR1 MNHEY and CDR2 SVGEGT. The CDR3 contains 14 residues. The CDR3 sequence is CASTGVAGGYGYTF. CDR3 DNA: TGTGCCAGCACCGGGGTGGCAGGGGGCTATGGCTACACCTTC.

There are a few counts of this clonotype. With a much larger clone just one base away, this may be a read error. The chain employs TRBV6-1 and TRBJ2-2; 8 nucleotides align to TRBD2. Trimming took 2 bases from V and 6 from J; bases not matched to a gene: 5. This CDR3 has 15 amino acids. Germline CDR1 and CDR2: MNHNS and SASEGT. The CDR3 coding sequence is TGTGCCAGCAGTGAAATGGGGCGGGAGGCCGGGGAGCTGTTTTTT. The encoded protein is CASSEMGREAGELFF.

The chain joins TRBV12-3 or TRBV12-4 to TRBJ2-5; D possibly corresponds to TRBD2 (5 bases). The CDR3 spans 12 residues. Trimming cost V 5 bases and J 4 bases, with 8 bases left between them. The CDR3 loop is CASSTAGETQYF. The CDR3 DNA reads TGTGCCAGCAGTACGGCGGGAGAGACCCAGTACTTC.

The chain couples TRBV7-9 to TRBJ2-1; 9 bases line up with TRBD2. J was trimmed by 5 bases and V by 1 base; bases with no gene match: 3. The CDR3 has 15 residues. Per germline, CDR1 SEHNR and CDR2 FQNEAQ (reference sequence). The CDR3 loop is CASSLVSSGDNEQFF. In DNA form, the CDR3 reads TGTGCCAGCAGCTTAGTGTCTAGCGGGGACAATGAGCAGTTCTTC.

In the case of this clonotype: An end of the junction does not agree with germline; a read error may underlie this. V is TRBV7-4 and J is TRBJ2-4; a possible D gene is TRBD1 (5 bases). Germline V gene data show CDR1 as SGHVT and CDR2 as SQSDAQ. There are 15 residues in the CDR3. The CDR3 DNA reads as TGTGCCAGCAGCTGTCCAGGGCCTGCCAAAAACGTTCAGTACTTC. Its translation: CASSCPGPAKNVQYF. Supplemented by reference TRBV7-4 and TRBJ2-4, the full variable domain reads GAGVSQSPRYKVAKRGRDVALRCDSISGHVTLYWYRQTLGQGSEVLTYSQSDAQRDKSGRPSGRFSAERPERSVSTLKIQRTEQGDSAVYLCASSCPGPAKNVQYFGAGTRLSVL.

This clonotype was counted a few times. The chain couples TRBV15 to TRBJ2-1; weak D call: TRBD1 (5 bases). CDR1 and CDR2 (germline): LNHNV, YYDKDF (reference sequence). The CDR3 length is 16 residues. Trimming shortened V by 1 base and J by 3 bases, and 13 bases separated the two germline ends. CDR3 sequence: CATSRAPTGFYNEQFF. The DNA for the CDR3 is TGTGCCACCAGCAGAGCGCCCACAGGTTTCTACAATGAGCAGTTCTTC.

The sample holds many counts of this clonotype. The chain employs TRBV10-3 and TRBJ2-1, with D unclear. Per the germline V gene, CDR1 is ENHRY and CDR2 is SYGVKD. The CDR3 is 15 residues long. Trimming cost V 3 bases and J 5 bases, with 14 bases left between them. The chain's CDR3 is CAISDRAALNNEQFF. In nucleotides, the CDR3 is TGTGCCATCAGTGACCGGGCCGCCTTAAACAATGAGCAGTTCTTC.

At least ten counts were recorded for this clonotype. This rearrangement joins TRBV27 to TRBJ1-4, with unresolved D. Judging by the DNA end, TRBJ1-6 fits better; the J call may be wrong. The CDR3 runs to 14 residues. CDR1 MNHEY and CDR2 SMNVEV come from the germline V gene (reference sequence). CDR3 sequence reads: CASSPGRADSPLHF. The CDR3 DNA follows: TGTGCCAGCAGCCCCGGGCGGGCGGATTCACCCCTCCACTTT.

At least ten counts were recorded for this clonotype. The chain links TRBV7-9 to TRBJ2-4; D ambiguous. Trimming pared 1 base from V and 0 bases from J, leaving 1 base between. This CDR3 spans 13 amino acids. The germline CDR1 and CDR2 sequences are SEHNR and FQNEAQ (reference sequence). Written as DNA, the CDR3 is TGTGCCAGCAGCTTAGGAGCCAAAAACATTCAGTACTTC. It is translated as CASSLGAKNIQYF.

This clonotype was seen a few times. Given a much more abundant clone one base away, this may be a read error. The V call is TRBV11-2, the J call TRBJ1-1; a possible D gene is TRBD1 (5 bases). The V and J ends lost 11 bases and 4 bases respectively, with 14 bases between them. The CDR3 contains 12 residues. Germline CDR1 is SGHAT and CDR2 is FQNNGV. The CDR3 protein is CACNRGSTEAFF. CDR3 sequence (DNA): TGTGCCTGTAATAGGGGTAGCACTGAAGCTTTCTTT. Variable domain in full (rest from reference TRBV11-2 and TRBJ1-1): EAGVAQSPRYKIIEKRQSVAFWCNPISGHATLYWYQQILGQGPKLLIQFQNNGVVDDSQLPKDRFSAERLKGVDSTLKIQPAKLEDSAVYLCACNRGSTEAFFGQGTRLTVV.

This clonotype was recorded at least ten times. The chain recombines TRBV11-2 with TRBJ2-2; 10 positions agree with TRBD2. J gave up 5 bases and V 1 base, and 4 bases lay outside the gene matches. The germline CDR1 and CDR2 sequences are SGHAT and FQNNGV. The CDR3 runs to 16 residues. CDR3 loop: CASSLGSSGRTGELFF. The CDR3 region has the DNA TGTGCCAGCAGCTTAGGATCTAGCGGGAGAACCGGGGAGCTGTTTTTT.

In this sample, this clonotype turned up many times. In DNA form, the CDR3 reads TGTGCCTGGAGGGGACTTAGCGGTGGGAATGAGCAGTTCTTC. This translates into CAWRGLSGGNEQFF. The V gene is TRBV30, the J gene TRBJ2-1, with D possibly being TRBD2 (6 bases). Trimming stripped 3 bases from V and 7 bases from J, with 16 bases between. This CDR3 region has 14 residues. Germline V gives CDR1 GTSNPN, CDR2 SVGIG (reference sequence).